The present entry profiles one T cell receptor (beta chain) with its context. Its antigen is not identified. This CDR3 is built from 15 residues. With 3 bases clipped from V and 14 bases from J, the junction kept 12 bases outside the gene matches. Germline assignment: CDR1 LNHDA and CDR2 SQIVND (reference sequence). These data are taken from a study of OX40 agonist ivuxolimab in advanced cancers. Study-wide findings and caveats: It was not determined which antigens were specifically recognized by the peripheral T cells that had undergone clonal expansion.

The method was immunoSEQ multiplex PCR; TCRdb's version includes in-frame clones alone and lacks a portion of them. The table shows roughly 58,000 clones, with approximately 86% occurring only once. The source is an adult with an advanced solid tumor such as melanoma, head and neck, liver or kidney cancer. The material was CD4+ or CD8+ T cells sorted from blood, obtained in a trial of the OX40 agonist ivuxolimab. The chain is built from TRBV19 and TRBJ2-1; 11 bases are shared with TRBD2. The CDR3 loop reads CASSIGVAGGPDKFF. DNA for the CDR3: TGTGCCAGTAGTATTGGGGTAGCGGGAGGGCCGGACAAGTTCTTC.